This T cell receptor (beta chain) was recovered during a study of naive and memory T cell subsets. Whole-study findings and limits: A clonotype means one alpha or beta sequence, not an alpha/beta pair. Naive repertoires, especially CD8, held a few larger clonotypes, possibly memory cells re-expressing CD45RA. Over 90% of naive TCR sequences appeared only once, unlike memory subsets.

The germline V gene has CDR1 SEHNR and CDR2 FQNEAQ (reference sequence). The CDR3 has 16 amino acids. Trimming removed 5 bases from V and 4 bases from J; junction bases left unmatched: 10. An equimolar mix of two oligonucleotides served as the beta constant-region primer for TRBC1 and TRBC2. TCRdb re-called the UMI-ligation and nested PCR reads with MiXCR, one entry per CDR3 protein. The table records approximately 140,000 distinct CDR3 sequences, about a sixth of them present only once. This clonotype was observed a few times. Its matching antigen is unknown. CD4+ T cell IFNgamma after overnight CMV lysate exposure gave donor CMV status.

What was sequenced was naive CD4+ T cells from blood. The TCR originated in a human donor in good health. The gene calls are TRBV7-9 and TRBJ2-2, with 7 nucleotides matching TRBD2. The CDR3 protein is CASSPSSGGSTGELFF. CDR3 nucleotide sequence: TGTGCCAGCAGCCCCTCGTCAGGCGGGAGCACCGGGGAGCTGTTTTTT.